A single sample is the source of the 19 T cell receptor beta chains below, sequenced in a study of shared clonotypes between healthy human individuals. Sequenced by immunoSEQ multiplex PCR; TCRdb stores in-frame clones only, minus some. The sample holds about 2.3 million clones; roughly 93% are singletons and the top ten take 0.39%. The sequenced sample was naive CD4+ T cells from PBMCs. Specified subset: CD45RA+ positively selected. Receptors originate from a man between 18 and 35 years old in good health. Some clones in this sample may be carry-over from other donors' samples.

In DNA form, the CDR3 reads TGCGCCAGCAGCCCGGGACGCGGAACTGAAGCTTTCTTT. Amino acids: CASSPGRGTEAFF. The V call is TRBV4-3, the J call TRBJ1-1, with a weak D call TRBD1 (5 bases). V lost 4 bases to trimming and J lost 5 bases, with 11 bases between them. Germline assignment: CDR1 LGHNA and CDR2 YSLEER. The CDR3 contains 13 residues.

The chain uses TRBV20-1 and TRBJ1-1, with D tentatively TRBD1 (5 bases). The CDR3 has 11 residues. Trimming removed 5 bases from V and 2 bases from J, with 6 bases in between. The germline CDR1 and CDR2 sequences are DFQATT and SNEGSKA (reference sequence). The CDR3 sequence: CSAGANTEAFF. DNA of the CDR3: TGCAGTGCTGGGGCTAACACTGAAGCTTTCTTT.

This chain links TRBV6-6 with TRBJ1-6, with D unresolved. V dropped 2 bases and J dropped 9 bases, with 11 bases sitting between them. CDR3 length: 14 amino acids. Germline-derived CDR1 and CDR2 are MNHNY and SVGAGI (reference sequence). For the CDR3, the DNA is TGTGCCAGCAGTTACGGCAGCGTCGGTTCACCCCTCCACTTT. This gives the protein CASSYGSVGSPLHF.

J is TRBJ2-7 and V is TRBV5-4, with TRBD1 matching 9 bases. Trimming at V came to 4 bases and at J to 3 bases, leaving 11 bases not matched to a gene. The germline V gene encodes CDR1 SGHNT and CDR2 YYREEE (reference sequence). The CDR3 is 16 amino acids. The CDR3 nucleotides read TGTGCCAGCAGCCCTGCCGGGACAGGGAACCTCTACGAGCAGTACTTC. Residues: CASSPAGTGNLYEQYF.

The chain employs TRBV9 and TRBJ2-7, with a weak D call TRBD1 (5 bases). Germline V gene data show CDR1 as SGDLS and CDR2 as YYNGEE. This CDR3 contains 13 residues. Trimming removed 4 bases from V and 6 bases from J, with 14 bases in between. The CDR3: CASSPGREAEQYF. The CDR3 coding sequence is TGTGCCAGCAGCCCAGGCAGGGAAGCCGAGCAGTACTTC.

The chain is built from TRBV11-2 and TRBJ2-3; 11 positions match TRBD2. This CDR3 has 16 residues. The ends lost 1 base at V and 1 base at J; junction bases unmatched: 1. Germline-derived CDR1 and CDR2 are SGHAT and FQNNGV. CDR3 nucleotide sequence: TGTGCCAGCAGCTTAGGGGGACTAGCGGGCACAGATACGCAGTATTTT. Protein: CASSLGGLAGTDTQYF.

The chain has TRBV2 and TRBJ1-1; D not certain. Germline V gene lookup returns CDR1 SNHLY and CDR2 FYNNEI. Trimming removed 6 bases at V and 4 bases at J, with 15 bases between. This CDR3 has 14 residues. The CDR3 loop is CASRAEQRSTEAFF. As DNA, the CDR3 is TGTGCCAGCAGGGCGGAACAAAGGAGCACTGAAGCTTTCTTT. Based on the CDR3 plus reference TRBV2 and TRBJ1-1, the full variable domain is EPEVTQTPSHQVTQMGQEVILRCVPISNHLYFYWYRQILGQKVEFLVSFYNNEISEKSEIFDDQFSVERPDGSNFTLKIRSTKLEDSAMYFCASRAEQRSTEAFFGQGTRLTVV.

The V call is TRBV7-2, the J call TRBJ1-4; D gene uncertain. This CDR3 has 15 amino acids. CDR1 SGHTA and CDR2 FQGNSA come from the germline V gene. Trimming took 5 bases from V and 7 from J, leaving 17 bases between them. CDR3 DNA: TGTGCCAGCAGCCCGGGGTCTTCCGGAGGTGAAAAACTGTTTTTT. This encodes CASSPGSSGGEKLFF.

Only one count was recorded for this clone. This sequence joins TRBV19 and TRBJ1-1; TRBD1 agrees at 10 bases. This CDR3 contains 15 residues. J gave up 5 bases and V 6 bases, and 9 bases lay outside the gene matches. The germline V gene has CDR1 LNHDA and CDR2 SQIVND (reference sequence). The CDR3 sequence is CASSAIDRGRTEAFF. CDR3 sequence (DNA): TGTGCCAGTAGCGCTATCGACAGGGGGCGAACTGAAGCTTTCTTT.

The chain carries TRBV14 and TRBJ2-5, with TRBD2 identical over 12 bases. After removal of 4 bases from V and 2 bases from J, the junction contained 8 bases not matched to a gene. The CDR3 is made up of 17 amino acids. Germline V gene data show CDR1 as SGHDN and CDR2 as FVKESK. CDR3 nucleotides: TGTGCCAGCAGCCTTACGACTAGCGGGAGACGACAAGAGACCCAGTACTTC. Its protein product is CASSLTTSGRRQETQYF. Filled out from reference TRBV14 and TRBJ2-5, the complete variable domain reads EAGVTQFPSHSVIEKGQTVTLRCDPISGHDNLYWYRRVMGKEIKFLLHFVKESKQDESGMPNNRFLAERTGGTYSTLKVQPAELEDSGVYFCASSLTTSGRRQETQYFGPGTRLLVL.

CDR3 region: CASSPRGHPTGEKLFF. The DNA for the CDR3 is TGTGCCAGCAGTCCGAGAGGACATCCTACGGGTGAAAAACTGTTTTTT. J is TRBJ1-4 and V is TRBV2, with D possibly matching TRBD1 (5 bases). The ends were cut back, 5 bases at V and 7 bases at J, with 20 bases in the middle. The CDR3 covers 16 residues. The germline gives CDR1 SNHLY, CDR2 FYNNEI.

In DNA, the CDR3 is TGCGCCAGCAGCCAAGCTTCTTTGATGCGCGAAAAACTGTTTTTT. This encodes CASSQASLMREKLFF. The chain links TRBV4-1 to TRBJ1-4; D is unclear. Trimming took 1 base from V and 8 from J, leaving 14 bases between them. Per germline, CDR1 MGHRA and CDR2 YSYEKL. The CDR3 length is 15 residues.

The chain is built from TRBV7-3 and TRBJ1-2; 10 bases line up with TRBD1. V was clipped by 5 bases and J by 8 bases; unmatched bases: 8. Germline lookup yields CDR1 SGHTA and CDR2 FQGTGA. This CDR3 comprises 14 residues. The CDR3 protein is CASSPKGTGAGYTF. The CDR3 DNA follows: TGTGCCAGCAGCCCCAAGGGGACAGGGGCAGGCTACACCTTC.

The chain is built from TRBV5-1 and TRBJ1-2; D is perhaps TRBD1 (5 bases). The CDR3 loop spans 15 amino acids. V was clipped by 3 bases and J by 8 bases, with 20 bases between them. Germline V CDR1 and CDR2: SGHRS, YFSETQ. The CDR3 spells CASSSSERGVLGYTF. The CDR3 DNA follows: TGCGCCAGCAGCTCCTCAGAACGAGGGGTACTCGGCTACACCTTC.

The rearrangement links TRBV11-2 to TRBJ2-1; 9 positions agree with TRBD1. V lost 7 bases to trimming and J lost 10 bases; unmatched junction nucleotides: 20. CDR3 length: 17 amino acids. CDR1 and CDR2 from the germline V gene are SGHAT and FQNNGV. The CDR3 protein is CASNRGPGTPEVREQFF. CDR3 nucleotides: TGTGCCAGCAACAGGGGGCCCGGGACGCCAGAGGTGCGGGAGCAGTTCTTC.

Written as DNA, the CDR3 is TGTGCCAGCAGTTTTGTCCGAGCGGGAGACGATACGCAGTATTTT. It is translated as CASSFVRAGDDTQYF. The rearrangement joins TRBV28 to TRBJ2-3; TRBD2 agrees at 8 bases. Trimming cost V 3 bases and J 6 bases; bases outside gene matches: 8. CDR1 and CDR2 (germline): MDHEN, SYDVKM. This CDR3 spans 15 amino acids.

The CDR3 spells CASSQQGYEQYF. As DNA, the CDR3 is TGCGCCAGCAGCCAGCAGGGGTACGAGCAGTACTTC. V and J are TRBV4-1 and TRBJ2-7; possible D gene TRBD1, 6 bases. Germline V gene lookup returns CDR1 MGHRA and CDR2 YSYEKL. This CDR3 contains 12 residues. The V gene lost 3 bases and the J gene lost 4 bases, with 7 bases spanning the gap.

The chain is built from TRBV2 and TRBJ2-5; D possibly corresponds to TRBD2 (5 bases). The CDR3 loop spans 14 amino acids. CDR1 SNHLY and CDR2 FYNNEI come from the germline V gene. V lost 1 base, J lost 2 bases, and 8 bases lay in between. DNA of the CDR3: TGTGCCAGCAGTGAAGAGAGGGTTCAAGAGACCCAGTACTTC. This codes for CASSEERVQETQYF.

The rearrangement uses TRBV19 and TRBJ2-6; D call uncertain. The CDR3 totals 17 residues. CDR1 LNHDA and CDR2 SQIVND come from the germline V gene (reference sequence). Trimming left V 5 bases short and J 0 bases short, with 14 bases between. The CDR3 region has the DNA TGTGCCAGTAGTTTTGGGCAGATTCTCTCTGGGGCCAACGTCCTGACTTTC. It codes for CASSFGQILSGANVLTF.